The next 22 T cell receptor beta chains were all read from a single sample in a study of control samples from healthy donors and cancer patients. The data were produced by immunoSEQ multiplex PCR, yet TCRdb's version contains in-frame clones alone and is incomplete. Seen here are approximately 100,000 clones, about 89% observed once, and the top ten hold under 20%. Input material: PBMCs. The origin of the receptors is a man aged 55 to 70 with lung cancer.

The chain employs TRBV3-1 (or the pseudogene TRBV3-2) and TRBJ2-3; 8 bases match TRBD1. The germline CDR1 and CDR2 sequences are LGHDT and YNNKEL (reference sequence). The CDR3 is 14 amino acids. With V trimmed by 3 bases and J by 5 bases, 4 bases remained unmatched. The CDR3 reads CASSQDRVQDTQYF. Written as DNA, the CDR3 is TGTGCCAGCAGCCAGGACAGGGTGCAAGATACGCAGTATTTT.

This chain uses TRBV5-1 with TRBJ1-1; 8 positions match TRBD1. Germline V gives CDR1 SGHRS, CDR2 YFSETQ. This CDR3 is 15 amino acids long. V was pared by 0 bases and J by 1 base, with 2 bases of the junction left unmatched. The CDR3 loop is CASSLEGQGNTEAFF. The CDR3 bases are TGCGCCAGCAGCTTGGAAGGACAGGGGAACACTGAAGCTTTCTTT.

This clone was recorded once. The chain couples TRBV18 to TRBJ1-6; 8 positions agree with TRBD1. The CDR3 consists of 14 residues. Germline trimming cut 6 bases from V and 7 bases from J; bases unmatched to any gene: 5. The germline gives CDR1 KGHSH, CDR2 LQKENI. The CDR3 spells CASSPDRVNSPLHF. The CDR3 coding sequence is TGTGCCAGCTCCCCGGACAGGGTGAATTCACCCCTCCACTTT.

The rearrangement links TRBV6-5 to TRBJ1-5, with a tentative D call TRBD1 (5 bases). The length of the CDR3 is 14 residues. V was cut by 2 bases and J by 4 bases, with 9 bases left in between. Germline V gene lookup returns CDR1 MNHEY and CDR2 SVGAGI. CDR3 sequence: CASSYAQGNQPQHF. As DNA, the CDR3 is TGTGCCAGCAGTTACGCCCAGGGTAATCAGCCCCAGCATTTT.

The chain uses TRBV2 and TRBJ2-4, with 7 positions matching TRBD1. The CDR3 contains 14 residues. In germline, CDR1 is SNHLY, CDR2 FYNNEI. With 0 bases clipped from V and 8 bases from J, the junction kept 4 bases outside the gene matches. CDR3 nucleotides: TGTGCCAGCAGTGAAGCGACAGGGTCGGACATTCAGTACTTC. Protein: CASSEATGSDIQYF.

This chain links TRBV5-6 with TRBJ2-7, with TRBD1 matching over 7 bases. V lost 1 base, J lost 11 bases, and 9 bases stayed unmatched. CDR3 size: 13 residues. Germline V lookup: CDR1 SGHDT, CDR2 YYEEEE. The CDR3 protein is CASSLSDREEEYV. CDR3 DNA: TGTGCCAGCAGCTTGAGCGACAGGGAAGAAGAGTACGTC.

The J gene is TRBJ1-3, the V gene TRBV6-5; a weak D match, TRBD1 (5 bases). The CDR3 is 13 amino acids. V gave up 8 bases and J gave up 5 bases, with 13 bases separating them. Germline CDR1 MNHEY, CDR2 SVGAGI. CDR3 loop: CASLRDPRNTIYF. As DNA, the CDR3 is TGTGCCAGCCTCAGGGATCCGAGAAACACCATATATTTT.

V gene TRBV4-2 combines with J gene TRBJ2-7, with TRBD2 identical over 12 bases. Per the germline V gene, CDR1 is LGHNA and CDR2 is YNFKEQ. The length of the CDR3 is 19 residues. Losses at the gene ends were 0 bases for V and 8 bases for J; bases not matched to a gene: 17. CDR3 sequence: CASSQESTSGGFVSRQQYF. Here the CDR3 DNA reads TGTGCCAGCAGCCAAGAGAGTACTAGCGGGGGGTTTGTTTCCCGACAGCAGTACTTC.

This rearrangement joins TRBV11-2 to TRBJ2-5, with D possibly called TRBD1 or TRBD2 (5 bases each). Germline CDR1 is SGHAT and CDR2 is FQNNGV. Trimming shortened V by 5 bases and J by 4 bases, and 14 bases separated the two germline ends. The CDR3 runs 14 residues. The CDR3 coding sequence is TGTGCCAGCAGCCTAAGGGGAGATGGAGAGACCCAGTACTTC. Translation: CASSLRGDGETQYF. The full variable domain, rest sourced from reference TRBV11-2 and TRBJ2-5, is EAGVAQSPRYKIIEKRQSVAFWCNPISGHATLYWYQQILGQGPKLLIQFQNNGVVDDSQLPKDRFSAERLKGVDSTLKIQPAKLEDSAVYLCASSLRGDGETQYFGPGTRLLVL.

The V call is TRBV29-1, the J call TRBJ1-4, with TRBD1 matching 7 bases. V trimming: 6 bases; J trimming: 7 bases; junction bases outside the gene matches: 8. CDR3 length equals 13 residues. Germline loops: CDR1 SQVTM, CDR2 ANQGSEA. DNA for the CDR3: TGCAGCGTAACAGACAGGGCCGGTGAAAAACTGTTTTTT. Its protein product is CSVTDRAGEKLFF. Filled out from reference TRBV29-1 and TRBJ1-4, the complete variable domain reads SAVISQKPSRDICQRGTSLTIQCQVDSQVTMMFWYRQQPGQSLTLIATANQGSEATYESGFVIDKFPISRPNLTFSTLTVSNMSPEDSSIYLCSVTDRAGEKLFFGSGTQLSVL.

V usage is TRBV30 and J usage is TRBJ2-7, with D perhaps matching TRBD2 (5 bases). V dropped 5 bases and J dropped 5 bases, with 13 bases sitting between them. Germline CDR1 reads GTSNPN; CDR2 reads SVGIG (reference sequence). The CDR3 is 12 residues long. CDR3 residues: CAWSPGIHEQYF. Here the CDR3 DNA reads TGTGCCTGGTCTCCCGGGATCCACGAGCAGTACTTC.

V is TRBV6-4 and J is TRBJ2-3; 10 bases are a match to TRBD2. The CDR3 spans 14 residues. Losses at the gene ends were 4 bases for V and 8 bases for J; bases not matched to a gene: 6. The germline CDR1 and CDR2 sequences are MRHNA and SNTAGT. The CDR3 bases are TGTGCCAGCAGTGTAAGCGGGGGGGCCGGTACGCAGTATTTT. This sequence encodes CASSVSGGAGTQYF.

This chain connects TRBV30 to TRBJ2-3; D unresolved. Germline V CDR1 and CDR2: GTSNPN, SVGIG (reference sequence). The ends were cut back, 2 bases at V and 5 bases at J, with 11 bases in the middle. The CDR3 length is 13 residues. The CDR3 DNA reads as TGTGCCTGGAGTCCCCAGCAGAGAGATACGCAGTATTTT. As protein: CAWSPQQRDTQYF.

This CDR3 reads CASSLWSLNEQYV. The CDR3 DNA reads as TGTGCCAGCAGCTTATGGTCACTAAACGAGCAGTACGTC. The gene calls are TRBV11-3 and TRBJ2-7; D remains ambiguous. CDR1 and CDR2 (germline): SGHNT, YENEEA. The CDR3 is 13 residues long. The V gene lost 2 bases and the J gene lost 5 bases, with 10 bases spanning the gap.

This chain joins TRBV6-5 and TRBJ2-3; D is perhaps TRBD1 or TRBD2 (5 bases each). The V end was cut by 10 bases, the J end by 4 bases, with 21 bases between. Germline loops: CDR1 MNHEY, CDR2 SVGAGI. The CDR3 is made up of 15 amino acids. CDR3 protein: CATKTGPVGPDTQYF. The CDR3 DNA reads TGTGCCACCAAAACGGGACCCGTTGGTCCAGATACGCAGTATTTT.

The chain couples TRBV14 to TRBJ2-1; possible D gene TRBD1, 6 bases. Trimming left V 1 base short and J 4 bases short, with 11 bases between. Germline V gene data show CDR1 as SGHDN and CDR2 as FVKESK. The CDR3 is 15 amino acids. CDR3 DNA: TGTGCCAGCAGCCAAGGATCGGGACATTACAATGAGCAGTTCTTC. Translated, it gives CASSQGSGHYNEQFF.

The chain links TRBV11-3 to TRBJ2-2; 9 nucleotides line up with TRBD1. This CDR3 is 17 amino acids long. V lost 5 bases and J lost 5; bases outside the gene matches: 12. The germline V gene encodes CDR1 SGHNT and CDR2 YENEEA. Here the CDR3 reads CASSQQGARLGTGELFF. CDR3 DNA: TGTGCCAGCAGCCAACAGGGGGCCAGGCTTGGAACCGGGGAGCTGTTTTTT.

V gene TRBV27 combines with J gene TRBJ1-1; 7 bases line up with TRBD1. The CDR3 loop spans 16 amino acids. V lost 5 bases and J lost 1; bases outside the gene matches: 10. Germline-derived CDR1 and CDR2 are MNHEY and SMNVEV (reference sequence). The chain's CDR3 is CASSPISGTANTEAFF. The CDR3 region has the DNA TGTGCCAGCAGTCCTATCTCCGGGACAGCGAACACTGAAGCTTTCTTT.

The chain links TRBV12-3 or TRBV12-4 to TRBJ1-6, with TRBD1 as a possible D gene (5 bases). The ends were cut back, 6 bases at V and 7 bases at J, with 7 bases in the middle. This CDR3 has 12 residues. Here the CDR3 reads CASSPGNSPLHF. The CDR3 nucleotides are TGTGCCAGCAGCCCAGGGAATTCACCCCTCCACTTT.

This clone was recorded a few times. The chain joins TRBV30 to TRBJ2-1; tentatively, D is TRBD1 (5 bases). CDR1 GTSNPN and CDR2 SVGIG come from the germline V gene (reference sequence). This CDR3 contains 12 residues. V was cut by 0 bases and J by 9 bases, with 9 bases left in between. CDR3 in amino acids: CAWSVQATEQFF. The DNA of the CDR3 is TGTGCCTGGAGTGTACAGGCGACTGAGCAGTTCTTC.

The rearrangement links TRBV5-5 to TRBJ1-2; no definite D call. Germline V gene lookup returns CDR1 SGHKS and CDR2 YYEKEE (reference sequence). The CDR3 contains 19 residues. The V and J ends lost 0 bases and 4 bases respectively, with 25 bases between them. Here the CDR3 DNA reads TGTGCCAGCAGCTTGGGGGTTGCAGGCAGGACGATTGCTGCCTATGGCTACACCTTC. Amino acid sequence: CASSLGVAGRTIAAYGYTF.

J is TRBJ2-7 and V is TRBV3-1 (or the pseudogene TRBV3-2); maybe TRBD1 (7 bases). Germline V gives CDR1 LGHDT, CDR2 YNNKEL (reference sequence). The CDR3 spans 17 residues. Deletions cut 4 bases from V and 5 bases from J, with 24 bases between. Written as DNA, the CDR3 is TGTGCCAGCAGCCCTCAAGGGGGCGGGGTGTTCAGAAACGAGCAGTACTTC. Translation: CASSPQGGGVFRNEQYF.